This entry describes one TCR beta chain. The length of the CDR3 is 13 residues. Germline V lookup: CDR1 SGHTA, CDR2 FQGNSA. Between the trimmed V and J ends, which lost 5 bases and 1 base, there was a span of 7 bases. Data came from immunoSEQ multiplex PCR; TCRdb stores just in-frame clones and leaves some out. The sample contains roughly 200,000 clones, around 83% of which appear only once. These data come from a study of blood T cell repertoires in COVID-19. Study information: Material from acute and convalescent COVID-19 was sourced from the United States, Italy and Spain.

The specimen sequenced was peripheral blood. The clonotype was recovered from a woman aged 80 or over with acute or convalescent COVID-19. The chain uses TRBV7-2 and TRBJ2-3; no firm D call. This CDR3 reads CASSIQRTDTQYF. In DNA, the CDR3 is TGTGCCAGCAGCATACAGCGCACAGATACGCAGTATTTT.